The source of this T cell receptor beta chain is a study of long-term antiretroviral therapy in people with HIV. Study summary: The earliest samples predate the 2015 immediate-ART recommendation by about a decade. General study points: Pre-ART clonal expansion yielded clones that dominated the repertoire at all time points.

Running of the v3.0 immunoSEQ assay took place at survey level. Sequencing aimed at roughly 40,000-50,000 T-cell genomes per sample. Produced via immunoSEQ multiplex PCR; TCRdb's table is partial and in-frame only. The table records about 21,000 clones, around 83% of them present only once. Concerning this clone: The antigen remains undetermined.

CDR3 size: 16 residues. Germline-derived CDR1 and CDR2 are SGHTA and FQGTGA. V lost 1 base and J 1 base, leaving 11 bases between the germline ends. The gene calls are TRBV7-3 and TRBJ2-1; D is ambiguous. The clonotype originates from a man aged 55 to 70 with HIV. This specimen was unsorted PBMCs, taken 1.3 years after starting antiretroviral therapy. The CDR3 region is CASSLSSGGSYNEQFF. DNA for the CDR3: TGTGCCAGCAGCTTAAGTTCCGGCGGATCCTACAATGAGCAGTTCTTC.